This T cell receptor (beta chain) was captured by sequencing in a study of shared clonotypes between healthy human individuals. Study as a whole: Plates per donor: three CD4 naive, three CD4 memory, two CD8 naive, one CD8 memory.

This was a deep-level run. Libraries were prepared by immunoSEQ multiplex PCR; TCRdb keeps only in-frame clonotypes and omits some of them. The sample carries hundreds of thousands of clones, 95% to 97% recorded once. This TCR came from a young woman in good health. Sequencing input: naive CD4+ T cells sorted from blood. As for subset: CD45RA+ positively selected.

The CDR3: CASSFGTGYDHQPQHF. The CDR3 DNA is TGTGCCAGCAGTTTTGGAACAGGGTACGATCATCAGCCCCAGCATTTT. The V call is TRBV27, the J call TRBJ1-5; D possibly corresponds to TRBD1 (6 bases). V was cut by 3 bases and J by 5 bases, with 17 bases left in between. This CDR3 contains 16 residues. Germline CDR1 is MNHEY and CDR2 is SMNVEV (reference sequence).